This T cell receptor (beta chain) emerged from a study of cytomegalovirus exposure and HLA in healthy donors. General observations from the study: In an earlier analysis, in about 530 donors, most V segments appeared productive either ~87% or ~30% of the time.

The study ran its PCR with 60 Vbeta and 13 Jbeta primers. The data were produced by immunoSEQ multiplex PCR, yet TCRdb's version contains in-frame clones alone and is incomplete. The sample table sets out about 140,000 clones. Germline CDR1 is SNHLY and CDR2 is FYNNEI. The V and J ends lost 1 base and 8 bases respectively, with 21 bases between them. The CDR3 loop spans 17 amino acids. Notes on this clone: Its specificity is unknown.

The receptor was derived from a woman aged 18 to 35 in good health and CMV-seronegative. The chain is built from TRBV2 and TRBJ1-5, with D uncertain. Specimen: PBMCs. Here the CDR3 reads CASSEVRVSASIEPQHF. The CDR3 DNA reads as TGTGCCAGCAGTGAAGTACGGGTTTCGGCCTCTATAGAGCCCCAGCATTTT.